This T cell receptor beta chain was documented in a study of early T cells in non-severe SARS-CoV-2 infection. The overall study: From unsorted whole blood, bulk RNA was sequenced, and the chains remained unpaired.

This clonotype has at least ten counts. Its antigen is not known. Individual cDNA molecules were tagged with unique molecular identifiers. One entry per CDR3 protein results from TCRdb running MiXCR on the 5' RACE reads. The table shows approximately 18,000 distinct CDR3 sequences, with 5% occurring only once. The study, taken as a whole, reports: VDJdb matches were skewed toward anti-spike CD8 T cell responses.

CDR3 length equals 18 residues. V lost 5 bases, J lost 0 bases, and 6 bases stayed unmatched. Germline V lookup: CDR1 SGHTA, CDR2 FQGTGA. The chain uses TRBV7-3 and TRBJ2-3; TRBD2 agrees at 15 bases. The sequence came from an adult who was a healthcare worker with PCR-confirmed SARS-CoV-2 infection or an uninfected control (not recorded which). The sample was whole blood. As DNA, the CDR3 is TGTGCCAGCAGCCCAGGGACTAGCGGGAGGAGTAGCACAGATACGCAGTATTTT. Its protein is CASSPGTSGRSSTDTQYF.